This T cell receptor (beta chain) was profiled in a study of memory CD4+ T cells and cytomegalovirus serostatus. The data were produced by immunoSEQ multiplex PCR, yet TCRdb's version contains in-frame clones alone and is incomplete. The sample has approximately 50,000 clones; over 65% are singletons. The sort gate was single viable CD3+CD4+CD8-CD45RO+ cells for memory CD4+ T cells. This clone was detected once. The V gene lost 2 bases and the J gene lost 5 bases, with 9 bases spanning the gap. This CDR3 has 13 residues. The germline V gene encodes CDR1 SNHLY and CDR2 FYNNEI. V and J are TRBV2 and TRBJ2-5; D is perhaps TRBD2 (6 bases). The receptor's source is an adult in good health and CMV-seropositive. What was sequenced was memory CD4+ T cells from blood. The CDR3 DNA sequence: TGTGCCAGCAGTGAAAACCGGGGGGAGACCCAGTACTTC. Amino acids: CASSENRGETQYF.